The 13 T cell receptor beta chains listed next were all sequenced from one sample in a study of healthy donors' naive CD4 and CD8 T cells. Starting from roughly 0.55 ug of total RNA, TCR libraries were made with linear amplification. Via MiXCR, TCRdb re-called the reads, giving one row per CDR3 protein. Among approximately 200,000 distinct CDR3 sequences listed, around 74% were seen once. Sequencing was done on a sample of naive CD4+ and CD8+ T cells sorted from blood, pooled from several donors. All receptors come from a pool of human donors in good health; the sample pools cells from several healthy donors.

This rearrangement joins TRBV29-1 to TRBJ2-1; D is possibly TRBD2 (5 bases). The V gene's germline CDR1 is SQVTM and CDR2 ANQGSEA. V was shortened by 2 bases and J by 9 bases, with 20 bases between the two germline ends. The CDR3 length is 15 residues. The CDR3 sequence: CSVERGPLEYGEQFF. Here the CDR3 DNA reads TGCAGCGTTGAAAGAGGGCCGCTAGAATACGGTGAGCAGTTCTTC.

The chain links TRBV30 to TRBJ1-5, with unresolved D. V was shortened by 3 bases and J by 4 bases, with 10 bases between the two germline ends. CDR1 is GTSNPN and CDR2 is SVGIG in the germline V gene (reference sequence). This CDR3 is 13 amino acids long. Written as DNA, the CDR3 is TGTGCCTGGAGCTCCACCGTGAATCAGCCCCAGCATTTT. It is translated as CAWSSTVNQPQHF.

V and J are TRBV5-1 and TRBJ1-6; no definite D call. Germline V gene data show CDR1 as SGHRS and CDR2 as YFSETQ. CDR3 size: 15 residues. V was shortened by 4 bases and J by 3 bases, with 11 bases between the two germline ends. Here the CDR3 reads CASSPEGNYNSPLHF. Written as DNA, the CDR3 is TGCGCCAGCAGCCCCGAGGGCAACTATAATTCACCCCTCCACTTT.

The V gene is TRBV6-6, the J gene TRBJ2-3, with a tentative D call TRBD2 (6 bases). The V gene's germline CDR1 is MNHNY and CDR2 SVGAGI (reference sequence). The CDR3 extends over 16 amino acids. V was clipped by 4 bases and J by 5 bases, with 19 bases between them. The CDR3 reads CASSSQTGTFVDTQYF. CDR3 nucleotide sequence: TGTGCCAGCAGTTCCCAGACCGGGACTTTCGTAGATACGCAGTATTTT.

This chain links TRBV27 with TRBJ1-1; D unclear. This CDR3 is built from 12 residues. Germline V gene data show CDR1 as MNHEY and CDR2 as SMNVEV (reference sequence). Trimming shortened V by 6 bases and J by 1 base, and 6 bases separated the two germline ends. The CDR3 nucleotides are TGTGCCAGCAGAACCTGGAACACTGAAGCTTTCTTT. Residues: CASRTWNTEAFF.

V usage is TRBV6-5 and J usage is TRBJ1-5, with 9 nucleotides matching TRBD1. The CDR3 totals 15 residues. With V trimmed by 2 bases and J by 4 bases, 3 bases remained unmatched. CDR1 is MNHEY, CDR2 SVGAGI, per germline. The CDR3 here is CASSYGTGQNQPQHF. The CDR3, as DNA: TGTGCCAGCAGTTACGGGACAGGGCAGAATCAGCCCCAGCATTTT.

The chain carries TRBV29-1 and TRBJ2-7, with D possibly being TRBD1 (6 bases). V lost 7 bases, J lost 4 bases, and 14 bases lay in between. Germline V gene lookup returns CDR1 SQVTM and CDR2 ANQGSEA. CDR3 length: 12 amino acids. CDR3 amino acids: CSAFLDSYEQYF. For the CDR3, the DNA is TGCAGCGCCTTTCTGGACAGTTACGAGCAGTACTTC.

The chain links TRBV27 to TRBJ2-7; no definite D call. The CDR3 contains 13 residues. The germline V and J ends were trimmed by 5 bases and 5 bases, with 13 bases remaining between them. CDR1 and CDR2 (germline): MNHEY, SMNVEV (reference sequence). The CDR3, as DNA: TGTGCCAGCAGTGACCCCCTTTGGGACGAGCAGTACTTC. This encodes CASSDPLWDEQYF.

This chain connects TRBV29-1 to TRBJ2-5; D may match TRBD1 or TRBD2 (5 bases each). Trimming removed 7 bases at V and 7 bases at J, with 16 bases between. Germline V gene lookup returns CDR1 SQVTM and CDR2 ANQGSEA. The CDR3 runs to 12 residues. CDR3 sequence: CSAARSGRTQYF. Written as DNA, the CDR3 is TGCAGCGCGGCCCGGTCGGGGCGGACCCAGTACTTC.

The chain carries TRBV7-9 and TRBJ2-7; 11 bases map to TRBD1. Germline values: CDR1 SEHNR, CDR2 FQNEAQ (reference sequence). This CDR3 is built from 14 residues. The junction had 4 bases not matched to a gene; V was cut back by 4 bases and J by 5 bases. In nucleotides, the CDR3 is TGTGCCAGCAGCTCGCCGGGACAGGGGGACGAGCAGTACTTC. Encoded protein: CASSSPGQGDEQYF. Full variable domain (rest looked up from reference TRBV7-9 and TRBJ2-7): DTGVSQNPRHKITKRGQNVTFRCDPISEHNRLYWYRQTLGQGPEFLTYFQNEAQLEKSRLLSDRFSAERPKGSFSTLEIQRTEQGDSAMYLCASSSPGQGDEQYFGPGTRLTVT.

The chain couples TRBV11-2 to TRBJ1-5; D possibly corresponds to TRBD1 (6 bases). The CDR3 sequence is 13 residues long. Germline CDR1 is SGHAT and CDR2 is FQNNGV. V was cut by 1 base and J by 8 bases, with 9 bases left in between. In DNA form, the CDR3 reads TGTGCCAGCAGCTTAGCGGGGGGCGAGCCCCAGCATTTT. Encoded protein: CASSLAGGEPQHF.

The genes are TRBV27 and TRBJ1-5; D possibly corresponds to TRBD1 (6 bases). Looked up from germline, CDR1 is MNHEY and CDR2 is SMNVEV (reference sequence). The CDR3 runs to 13 residues. Between the trimmed V and J ends, which lost 6 bases and 6 bases, there was a span of 12 bases. CDR3 sequence reads: CASSTGYGQPQHF. The CDR3 DNA sequence: TGTGCCAGCAGCACAGGGTATGGTCAGCCCCAGCATTTT.

The V and J genes are TRBV30 and TRBJ1-1, with D unresolved. This CDR3 has 14 amino acids. Trimming removed 3 bases from V and 0 bases from J, with 11 bases in between. The germline V gene encodes CDR1 GTSNPN and CDR2 SVGIG (reference sequence). This CDR3 is CAWSSSRMNTEAFF. As DNA, the CDR3 is TGTGCCTGGAGCTCCAGTAGGATGAACACTGAAGCTTTCTTT.